This TCR beta chain is drawn from a study of cytomegalovirus exposure and HLA in healthy donors. Study-wide results and limits: Immune exposure was documented only through CMV serostatus. Common viral pathogens seemed to be connected with several of the most significant clusters, according to a later analysis.

The PCR had 60 Vbeta and 13 Jbeta primers. TCRdb keeps only in-frame clones here, not all; method: immunoSEQ multiplex PCR. The table has some 110,000 clones, roughly 70% seen once. Comment on this clone: The antigen is not known.

The germline V gene encodes CDR1 SGHNT and CDR2 YYREEE (reference sequence). V was pared by 1 base and J by 1 base, with 11 bases between. The CDR3 sequence is 15 residues long. The sample consisted of PBMCs. This TCR derives from a man between 25 and 39 years old in good health and CMV-seropositive. V is TRBV5-4 and J is TRBJ2-5; tentatively, D is TRBD1 (6 bases). In DNA, the CDR3 is TGTGCCAGCAGCTTGTGGCAGGGGCGCCAAGAGACCCAGTACTTC. Translating gives CASSLWQGRQETQYF.